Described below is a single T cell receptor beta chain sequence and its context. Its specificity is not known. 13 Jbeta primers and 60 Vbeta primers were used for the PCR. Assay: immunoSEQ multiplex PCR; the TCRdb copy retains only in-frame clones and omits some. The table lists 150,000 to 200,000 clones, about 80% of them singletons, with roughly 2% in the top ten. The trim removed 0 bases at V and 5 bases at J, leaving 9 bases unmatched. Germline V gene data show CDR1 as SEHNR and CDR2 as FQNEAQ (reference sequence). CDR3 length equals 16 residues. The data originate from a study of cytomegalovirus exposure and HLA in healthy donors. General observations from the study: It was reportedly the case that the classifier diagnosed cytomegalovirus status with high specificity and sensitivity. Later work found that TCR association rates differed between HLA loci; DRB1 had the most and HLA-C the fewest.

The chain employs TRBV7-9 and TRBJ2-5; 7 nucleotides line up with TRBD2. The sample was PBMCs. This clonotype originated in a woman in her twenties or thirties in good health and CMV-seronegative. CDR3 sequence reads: CASSLAGLVIYETQYF. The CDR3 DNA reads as TGTGCCAGCAGCTTAGCCGGACTAGTCATTTATGAGACCCAGTACTTC.